These 14 T cell receptor beta chains share one sample of origin, sequenced in a study of T cells in Graves' hyperthyroidism and ophthalmopathy. Using RNA transcripts as the source, TCR beta CDR3 regions were amplified. The HTBI set primed first-round TCR CDR3 RT-PCR. TCRdb analysed the multiplex PCR reads with MiXCR anew, one entry per CDR3 protein. Of almost 500,000 distinct CDR3 sequences in the sample, 20% to 25% are singletons; the top ten hold under 55%. What was sequenced was blood. The receptors come from a woman in her 70s with Graves' ophthalmopathy.

This clonotype has only a few counts. The rearrangement links TRBV27 to TRBJ2-7, with a tentative D call TRBD2 (5 bases). The CDR3 totals 15 residues. V lost 1 base and J 5 bases, leaving 15 bases between the germline ends. CDR1 and CDR2 (germline): MNHEY, SMNVEV (reference sequence). The CDR3 spells CASSLWFEGRDEQYF. The CDR3 bases are TGTGCCAGCAGTTTATGGTTTGAGGGTCGGGACGAGCAGTACTTC.

This clonotype was observed a handful of times. The gene calls are TRBV6-2 or TRBV6-3 and TRBJ1-1; tentative D call: TRBD1 (6 bases). This CDR3 is 14 amino acids long. Germline CDR1 reads MNHEY; CDR2 reads SVGEGT. The V end was cut by 8 bases, the J end by 7 bases, with 20 bases between. CDR3 in amino acids: CASSRTESPIEAFF. CDR3 in DNA: TGTGCCAGCTCGCGGACAGAATCGCCCATTGAAGCTTTCTTT.

This chain connects TRBV4-1 to TRBJ2-1, with 7 bases identical to TRBD1. Germline loops: CDR1 MGHRA, CDR2 YSYEKL. The CDR3 extends over 16 amino acids. V was pared by 5 bases and J by 10 bases, with 17 bases of the junction left unmatched. CDR3: CASSTPDRSWDLEQFF. Here the CDR3 DNA reads TGCGCCAGCAGCACCCCGGACAGGTCCTGGGACCTGGAGCAGTTCTTC.

This clonotype was detected many times. The chain carries TRBV6-2 or TRBV6-3 and TRBJ2-5, with 11 nucleotides matching TRBD1. The CDR3 spans 14 residues. Per germline, CDR1 MNHEY and CDR2 SVGEGT. The trim removed 3 bases at V and 7 bases at J, leaving 4 bases unmatched. DNA of the CDR3: TGTGCCAGCAGTTATACCGGGACAGGGGGGACCCAGTACTTC. It codes for CASSYTGTGGTQYF.

V gene TRBV12-3 or TRBV12-4 combines with J gene TRBJ1-1; 8 bases fit TRBD1. The trim removed 7 bases at V and 1 base at J, leaving 5 bases unmatched. CDR3 size: 14 residues. The DNA for the CDR3 is TGTGCCAGCACCAAGACAGGGGCGAACACTGAAGCTTTCTTT. Encoded protein: CASTKTGANTEAFF.

The chain carries TRBV5-1 and TRBJ2-2; weak D call: TRBD2 (7 bases). Trimming removed 0 bases from V and 3 bases from J, with 9 bases in between. This CDR3 region has 15 residues. CDR1 SGHRS and CDR2 YFSETQ come from the germline V gene. The CDR3 here is CASSLEGGYTGELFF. DNA for the CDR3: TGCGCCAGCAGCTTGGAGGGGGGGTACACCGGGGAGCTGTTTTTT.

This clonotype was observed a handful of times. CDR3 coding DNA: TGTGCCAGCAGGGATCCTAGGGGGAGTAGGTCTGAAGCTTTCTTT. Its protein is CASRDPRGSRSEAFF. The chain links TRBV6-1 to TRBJ1-1, with a weak D call TRBD1 (6 bases). CDR1 and CDR2 from the germline V gene are MNHNS and SASEGT. CDR3 size: 15 residues. V lost 6 bases, J lost 6 bases, and 20 bases lay in between.

This clonotype was recorded many times. The rearrangement links TRBV11-1 to TRBJ2-7; a weak D match, TRBD2 (6 bases). The germline V gene encodes CDR1 SGHAT and CDR2 FQDESV (reference sequence). CDR3 length: 16 amino acids. V was clipped by 5 bases and J by 5 bases, with 22 bases between them. The CDR3 nucleotides are TGTGCCAGCAGCCCCCGCAAAGGCGGAGGGCCAAACGAGCAGTACTTC. Translated: CASSPRKGGGPNEQYF.

This clonotype appeared many times. The chain employs TRBV7-2 and TRBJ1-5; D might be TRBD1 (5 bases). CDR1 is SGHTA, CDR2 FQGNSA, per germline. Deletions cut 5 bases from V and 0 bases from J, with 11 bases between. This CDR3 has 15 residues. CDR3 DNA sequence: TGTGCCAGCAGCGCGGGACGGAATAGCAATCAGCCCCAGCATTTT. Its protein is CASSAGRNSNQPQHF. The whole variable domain, filled in from reference TRBV7-2 and TRBJ1-5, reads GAGVSQSPSNKVTEKGKDVELRCDPISGHTALYWYRQSLGQGLEFLIYFQGNSAPDKSGLPSDRFSAERTGGSVSTLTIQRTQQEDSAVYLCASSAGRNSNQPQHFGDGTRLSIL.

V usage is TRBV29-1 and J usage is TRBJ1-2; TRBD1 matches at 7 bases. Losses at the gene ends were 6 bases for V and 8 bases for J; bases not matched to a gene: 9. The CDR3 length is 12 residues. Germline loops: CDR1 SQVTM, CDR2 ANQGSEA. CDR3 nucleotide sequence: TGCAGCGTCGAAAGACAGGGTATGGGCTACACCTTC. Its protein is CSVERQGMGYTF.

The chain recombines TRBV20-1 with TRBJ1-5; a weak D match, TRBD1 (6 bases). Germline CDR1 is DFQATT and CDR2 is SNEGSKA (reference sequence). CDR3 length: 14 residues. V lost 6 bases and J lost 5, with 17 bases in between. CDR3 nucleotide sequence: TGCAGTGCCGGAGGGGGATTCGTCGATCAGCCCCAGCATTTT. Amino acid sequence: CSAGGGFVDQPQHF.

The rearrangement joins TRBV2 to TRBJ2-7; D is tentatively TRBD1 or TRBD2 (7 bases each). The germline V and J ends were trimmed by 6 bases and 2 bases, with 17 bases remaining between them. From germline, CDR1 is SNHLY and CDR2 FYNNEI. The CDR3 totals 15 residues. This CDR3 is CASRGAGQLAYEQYF. The CDR3 region has the DNA TGTGCCAGCAGGGGAGCGGGACAGCTTGCCTACGAGCAGTACTTC.

The chain joins TRBV18 to TRBJ2-1, with TRBD2 as a possible D gene (5 bases). Per germline, CDR1 KGHSH and CDR2 LQKENI. The CDR3 is 14 amino acids. V gave up 3 bases and J gave up 7 bases, with 13 bases separating them. The CDR3 DNA reads as TGTGCCAGCTCACCTACGGAACGAGGGAATGAGCAGTTCTTC. Residues: CASSPTERGNEQFF.

This clonotype appeared many times. In DNA, the CDR3 is TGTGCCAGCAGCTTATCCGCTAGGGGCGGGGAGCTGTTTTTT. Amino acid sequence: CASSLSARGGELFF. The chain recombines TRBV7-2 with TRBJ2-2, with a weak D call TRBD1 (5 bases). The V gene lost 2 bases and the J gene lost 7 bases, with 11 bases spanning the gap. CDR3 length: 14 residues. In germline, CDR1 is SGHTA, CDR2 FQGNSA.